The 25 T cell receptor beta chains given below trace back to one sample, sequenced in a study of shared clonotypes between healthy human individuals. Clones were read by immunoSEQ multiplex PCR, and TCRdb kept only the in-frame ones, dropping some. The sample has about 600,000 clones; roughly 98% are singletons. It was CD45RO-negative cells, positively selected for CCR7, that made up naive CD8 cells, with terminally differentiated effector memory CD45RA+ cells excluded. Sequencing was performed on naive CD8+ T cells sorted from blood. These receptors were taken from a man aged 25 to 45 in good health.

This clone occurred once. This chain uses TRBV4-3 with TRBJ2-7, with TRBD1 matching 8 bases. Germline V gene data show CDR1 as LGHNA and CDR2 as YSLEER. The CDR3 sequence is 15 residues long. Unmatched junction bases numbered 1, after V lost 0 bases and J lost 0 bases. CDR3 residues: CASSQEGQGSYEQYF. The CDR3 nucleotides read TGCGCCAGCAGCCAAGAAGGACAGGGCTCCTACGAGCAGTACTTC.

On this clone itself: Within the sample, other DNA sequences also encode this same CDR3. The chain has TRBV5-4 and TRBJ2-7, with D possibly TRBD2 on 5 matching bases. The CDR3 extends over 11 amino acids. Looked up from germline, CDR1 is SGHNT and CDR2 is YYREEE (reference sequence). V was cut by 0 bases and J by 7 bases, with 5 bases left in between. This CDR3 reads CASSLGGEQYF. The CDR3 DNA reads as TGTGCCAGCAGCTTGGGAGGGGAGCAGTACTTC.

This clone was recorded once. The chain employs TRBV10-2 and TRBJ2-7; D may correspond to TRBD1 or TRBD2 (5 bases each). Trimming took off 0 bases at V and 0 bases at J, with 15 bases between the two ends. This CDR3 contains 17 residues. The V gene's germline CDR1 is WSHSY and CDR2 SAAADI. In nucleotides, the CDR3 is TGCGCCAGCAGTGAGTCCCCCTTCGGGGCGGTCTCCTACGAGCAGTACTTC. As protein: CASSESPFGAVSYEQYF.

This sequence joins TRBV6-1 and TRBJ2-7; D remains ambiguous. Germline values: CDR1 MNHNS, CDR2 SASEGT. There are 13 residues in the CDR3. V was trimmed by 7 bases and J by 4 bases, leaving 14 bases between them. CDR3 loop: CASTGPELYEQYF. In DNA form, the CDR3 reads TGTGCCAGCACCGGGCCGGAGTTGTACGAGCAGTACTTC.

This clone was seen once. CDR3 amino acids: CASSGNSGRAFTDTQYF. The CDR3 DNA sequence: TGTGCCAGCAGTGGGAATAGCGGGAGGGCCTTTACAGATACGCAGTATTTT. This sequence joins TRBV2 and TRBJ2-3; 11 nucleotides align to TRBD2. Per the germline V gene, CDR1 is SNHLY and CDR2 is FYNNEI. This CDR3 contains 17 residues. J gave up 3 bases and V 4 bases, and 9 bases lay outside the gene matches.

V and J are TRBV4-1 and TRBJ2-7; D may be TRBD1 (7 bases). The length of the CDR3 is 15 residues. With 1 base removed from V and 6 bases from J, the gap between germline ends came to 16 bases. Looked up from germline, CDR1 is MGHRA and CDR2 is YSYEKL. The CDR3 loop is CASSQGTGRDFEQYF. In DNA form, the CDR3 reads TGCGCCAGCAGCCAAGGGACAGGACGGGACTTCGAGCAGTACTTC.

This chain joins TRBV6-8 and TRBJ2-7, with 8 bases lining up with TRBD1. This CDR3 has 15 residues. CDR1 and CDR2 from the germline V gene are MNHGY and SAAAGT. J gave up 5 bases and V 9 bases, and 15 bases lay outside the gene matches. As DNA, the CDR3 is TGTGCCAGGGTCGGACAGGGAATAGGGCTCGACGAGCAGTACTTC. Its protein is CARVGQGIGLDEQYF.

This clone is a singleton in its sample. V is TRBV15 and J is TRBJ1-1; a weak D match, TRBD1 (6 bases). The CDR3 covers 13 residues. Germline CDR1 and CDR2: LNHNV and YYDKDF (reference sequence). Trimming left V 4 bases short and J 5 bases short, with 11 bases between. Here the CDR3 reads CATSKPGVTEAFF. The DNA for the CDR3 is TGTGCCACCAGCAAGCCAGGGGTTACTGAAGCTTTCTTT.

The rearrangement joins TRBV9 to TRBJ2-1, with 7 bases identical to TRBD2. Germline CDR1 SGDLS, CDR2 YYNGEE. Losses at the gene ends were 3 bases for V and 8 bases for J; bases not matched to a gene: 14. The CDR3 spans 16 residues. The CDR3, as DNA: TGTGCCAGCAGCGCGAGAGCCGGGACTACCATCGATGAGCAGTTCTTC. It codes for CASSARAGTTIDEQFF.

Concerning this clone: The sample carries other DNA sequences with the same CDR3. The V and J genes are TRBV29-1 and TRBJ2-7; D tentatively reads TRBD1 or TRBD2 (6 bases each). The V gene's germline CDR1 is SQVTM and CDR2 ANQGSEA. V was clipped by 4 bases and J by 4 bases, with 8 bases between them. The CDR3 loop spans 11 amino acids. CDR3 nucleotides: TGCAGCGTTGGAGGGGGGTACGAGCAGTACTTC. This encodes CSVGGGYEQYF.

The gene calls are TRBV10-1 and TRBJ2-1, with TRBD2 identical over 9 bases. This CDR3 spans 14 amino acids. Germline loops: CDR1 WNHNN, CDR2 SYGVQD (reference sequence). Losses at the gene ends were 3 bases for V and 8 bases for J; bases not matched to a gene: 5. The CDR3 loop reads CASSEGLASYEQFF. The DNA of the CDR3 is TGCGCCAGCAGTGAAGGACTAGCGTCCTATGAGCAGTTCTTC.

This chain connects TRBV29-1 to TRBJ1-2; 8 nucleotides align to TRBD1. This CDR3 has 12 amino acids. Per germline, CDR1 SQVTM and CDR2 ANQGSEA. Trimming cost V 4 bases and J 3 bases; bases outside gene matches: 1. Written as DNA, the CDR3 is TGCAGCGTTGTGGACAGGGACTATGGCTACACCTTC. This codes for CSVVDRDYGYTF.

The chain combines TRBV5-6 with TRBJ2-3; D is unresolved. CDR3 length: 15 residues. Per germline, CDR1 SGHDT and CDR2 YYEEEE. V was clipped by 2 bases and J by 1 base, with 11 bases between them. The CDR3 region has the DNA TGTGCCAGCAGCTTTGAAGGCTTGGGCACAGATACGCAGTATTTT. Translated, it gives CASSFEGLGTDTQYF.

This chain joins TRBV9 and TRBJ1-2; D is uncertain. The V end was cut by 3 bases, the J end by 3 bases, with 12 bases between. Germline CDR1 reads SGDLS; CDR2 reads YYNGEE. The CDR3 consists of 14 residues. CDR3 in amino acids: CASSAFDPYYGYTF. CDR3 nucleotides: TGTGCCAGCAGCGCCTTTGACCCTTACTATGGCTACACCTTC.

The gene calls are TRBV18 and TRBJ2-1, with D perhaps TRBD1 (5 bases). Germline V gene data show CDR1 as KGHSH and CDR2 as LQKENI. The V and J ends lost 3 bases and 3 bases respectively, with 12 bases between them. The length of the CDR3 is 15 residues. CDR3 loop: CASSPVGPDYNEQFF. The CDR3 DNA follows: TGTGCCAGCTCACCCGTGGGGCCCGACTACAATGAGCAGTTCTTC. The entire variable domain, with the rest obtained from reference TRBV18 and TRBJ2-1, is as follows: NAGVMQNPRHLVRRRGQEARLRCSPMKGHSHVYWYRQLPEEGLKFMVYLQKENIIDESGMPKERFSAEFPKEGPSILRIQQVVRGDSAAYFCASSPVGPDYNEQFFGPGTRLTVL.

The V gene is TRBV4-1, the J gene TRBJ2-1; D is uncertain. This CDR3 has 11 amino acids. The V gene lost 1 base and the J gene lost 11 bases, with 6 bases spanning the gap. CDR1 and CDR2 (germline): MGHRA, YSYEKL. The chain's CDR3 is CASSQGPQQFF. CDR3 DNA sequence: TGCGCCAGCAGCCAAGGCCCCCAGCAGTTCTTC.

The chain has TRBV7-9 and TRBJ1-5, with D unclear. The CDR3 is made up of 14 amino acids. Germline CDR1 SEHNR, CDR2 FQNEAQ (reference sequence). Deletions cut 3 bases from V and 9 bases from J, with 15 bases between. The CDR3 nucleotides are TGTGCCAGCAGCTTGGACTCCAATACTCCGCCCCAGCATTTT. Translation gives CASSLDSNTPPQHF.

Turning to this clone: Its ends do not fully match the called genes, so a read error is possible. This chain connects TRBV4-3 to TRBJ2-1; 7 positions agree with TRBD2. CDR3 length equals 16 residues. Germline V gene data show CDR1 as LGHNA and CDR2 as YSLEER. CDR3 protein: CASSQGDYRPYNGQFF. CDR3 DNA sequence: TGCGCCAGCAGCCAGGGGGACTACCGACCCTACAATGGGCAGTTCTTC.

This sequence joins TRBV9 and TRBJ2-7, with TRBD1 as a possible D gene (6 bases). In germline, CDR1 is SGDLS, CDR2 YYNGEE. The CDR3 runs to 14 residues. Between the trimmed V and J ends, which lost 4 bases and 4 bases, there was a span of 15 bases. This CDR3 is CASSPEGGSYEQYF. The CDR3 region has the DNA TGTGCCAGCAGCCCCGAAGGGGGTTCATACGAGCAGTACTTC.

The CDR3 sequence is CASRREFPYEQYF. The CDR3 DNA reads as TGTGCCAGCAGGCGGGAGTTTCCCTACGAGCAGTACTTC. The chain employs TRBV2 and TRBJ2-7; 7 nucleotides agree with TRBD2. The CDR3 covers 13 residues. Trimming cost V 6 bases and J 2 bases; bases outside gene matches: 4. Germline assignment: CDR1 SNHLY and CDR2 FYNNEI.

CDR3 loop: CASSRGLGDYEQYF. The CDR3 bases are TGCGCCAGCAGCCGTGGACTGGGGGACTACGAGCAGTACTTC. J is TRBJ2-7 and V is TRBV4-3; D may match TRBD1 or TRBD2 (5 bases each). The CDR3 is 14 residues long. V lost 4 bases to trimming and J lost 3 bases, with 13 bases between them. CDR1 is LGHNA and CDR2 is YSLEER in the germline V gene.

V gene TRBV27 combines with J gene TRBJ2-7; D gene uncertain. Per the germline V gene, CDR1 is MNHEY and CDR2 is SMNVEV (reference sequence). V was shortened by 0 bases and J by 0 bases, with 12 bases between the two germline ends. The CDR3 covers 16 residues. CDR3 residues: CASSLSIAESSYEQYF. The CDR3 DNA is TGTGCCAGCAGTTTATCGATTGCTGAAAGCTCCTACGAGCAGTACTTC.

The chain joins TRBV9 to TRBJ2-2; 9 positions agree with TRBD2. This CDR3 comprises 20 residues. Trimming at V came to 1 base and at J to 5 bases, leaving 18 bases not matched to a gene. From germline, CDR1 is SGDLS and CDR2 YYNGEE. CDR3 in amino acids: CASSVKATIAGDVLTGELFF. CDR3 nucleotides: TGTGCCAGCAGCGTAAAGGCAACAATAGCGGGAGACGTGCTTACCGGGGAGCTGTTTTTT.

This chain joins TRBV7-3 and TRBJ2-3, with 9 bases that match TRBD2. From germline, CDR1 is SGHTA and CDR2 FQGTGA. The CDR3 length is 16 residues. Trimming cost V 6 bases and J 4 bases; bases outside gene matches: 11. Here the CDR3 reads CASSKWGGRAADTQYF. The CDR3 DNA reads TGTGCCAGCAGTAAATGGGGCGGGAGGGCTGCAGATACGCAGTATTTT.

This chain uses TRBV4-1 with TRBJ2-3; D is perhaps TRBD2 (6 bases). V lost 2 bases to trimming and J lost 3 bases, with 12 bases between them. Germline V gene sequence: CDR1 MGHRA, CDR2 YSYEKL. The CDR3 spans 15 residues. CDR3 DNA sequence: TGCGCCAGCAGCCAATCACCGGGAGAGACAGATACGCAGTATTTT. It specifies CASSQSPGETDTQYF.